The source of this TCR beta chain is a study of long-term antiretroviral therapy in people with HIV. Study observations and caveats: Pre-ART clonal expansion yielded clones that dominated the repertoire at all time points. Older ART regimens were possibly in use when the blood was collected between about 2004 and 2018. Comparison with controls showed narrower CDR3 length ranges in HIV repertoires. Information on adherence, resistance and therapy changes was unavailable.

About this clone itself: Its cognate antigen is unknown.

Germline CDR1 and CDR2: SGHDT and YYEEEE. J gave up 0 bases and V 3 bases, and 5 bases lay outside the gene matches. This CDR3 spans 15 amino acids. Version v3.0 of the immunoSEQ assay was performed at survey level. Only in-frame clones appear in the TCRdb table, and some are missing; sequencing was by immunoSEQ multiplex PCR. Here the sample spans tens of thousands of clones, more than 80% being singletons. This TCR was sampled from a woman in her forties with HIV. Specimen: unsorted PBMCs, collected 5.2 years after starting antiretroviral therapy. The chain uses TRBV5-6 and TRBJ1-1; 7 nucleotides align to TRBD1. CDR3 sequence: CASSSIGGVNTEAFF. CDR3 bases: TGTGCCAGCAGCTCAATAGGGGGCGTGAACACTGAAGCTTTCTTT. Full variable domain (remainder filled in from reference TRBV5-6 and TRBJ1-1): DAGVTQSPTHLIKTRGQQVTLRCSPKSGHDTVSWYQQALGQGPQFIFQYYEEEERQRGNFPDRFSGHQFPNYSSELNVNALLLGDSALYLCASSSIGGVNTEAFFGQGTRLTVV.